The 3 T cell receptor beta chains in this list originate from one sample, sequenced in a study of Ad26.COV2.S vaccination and SARS-CoV-2 variants. The sample's treatment: roughly 19 received Ad26.COV2.S at low or high dose, single or two shots; 5 received placebo; per-sample allocation not given. Specimens were obtained on day 63 following the first vaccine or placebo injection. Measured with immunoSEQ multiplex PCR; TCRdb has only the in-frame clones, and not every one. The sample contains 350,000 to 450,000 clones, around 86% of which appear only once. The material was peripheral blood, obtained in a trial of Ad26.COV2.S vaccine versus placebo. These receptors were taken from a person aged 18-60 years who received the Ad26.COV2.S COVID-19 vaccine or a placebo.

The rearrangement uses TRBV18 and TRBJ1-5; 9 bases agree with TRBD1. Germline loops: CDR1 KGHSH, CDR2 LQKENI. This CDR3 comprises 15 residues. V dropped 6 bases and J dropped 4; count of bases not matched to a gene: 7. CDR3 DNA sequence: TGTGCCAGCTCCCGCCCGGGACAGGGTAATCAGCCCCAGCATTTT. Its translation is CASSRPGQGNQPQHF.

This clone was seen more than once but under ten times. The chain has TRBV3-1 (or the pseudogene TRBV3-2) and TRBJ1-6; D may be TRBD1 (5 bases). The germline V and J ends were trimmed by 1 base and 8 bases, with 9 bases remaining between them. Looked up from germline, CDR1 is LGHDT and CDR2 is YNNKEL (reference sequence). The CDR3 length is 14 residues. The CDR3 DNA is TGTGCCAGCAGCCAAGTTGTGGGGGATTCACCCCTCCACTTT. Translating it yields CASSQVVGDSPLHF.

The chain is built from TRBV4-2 and TRBJ1-5, with D uncertain. The V and J ends lost 1 base and 6 bases respectively, with 4 bases between them. The germline V gene has CDR1 LGHNA and CDR2 YNFKEQ. The CDR3 extends over 12 amino acids. The CDR3 DNA reads TGTGCCAGCAGCCAAGCGGGTCAGCCCCAGCATTTT. The encoded protein is CASSQAGQPQHF.